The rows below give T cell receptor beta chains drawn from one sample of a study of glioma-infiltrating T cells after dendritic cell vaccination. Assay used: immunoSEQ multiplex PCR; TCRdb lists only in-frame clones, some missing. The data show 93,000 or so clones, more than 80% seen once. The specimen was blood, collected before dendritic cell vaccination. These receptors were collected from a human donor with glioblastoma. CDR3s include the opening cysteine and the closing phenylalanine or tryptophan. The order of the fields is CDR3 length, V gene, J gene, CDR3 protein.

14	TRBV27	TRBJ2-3	CASSGTSGGLTQYF
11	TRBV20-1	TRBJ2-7	CSALDRDEQYF
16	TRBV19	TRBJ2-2	CASTPTGGADTGELFF
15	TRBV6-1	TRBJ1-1	CASSEGGQLNTEAFF
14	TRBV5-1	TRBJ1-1	CASSSPDDSTEAFF
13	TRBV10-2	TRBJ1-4	CASSMERNEKLFF
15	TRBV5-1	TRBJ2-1	CASTKDRGLYNEQFF
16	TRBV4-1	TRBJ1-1	CASSQDGGNMNTEAFF
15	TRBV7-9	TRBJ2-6	CAGGRDAPGANVLTF
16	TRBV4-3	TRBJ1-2	CASSQVMADLGYGYTF
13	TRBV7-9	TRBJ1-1	CASSSTGGVEAFF
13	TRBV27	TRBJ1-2	CASRDDRGNGYTF
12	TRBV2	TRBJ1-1	CASTRVREEAFF
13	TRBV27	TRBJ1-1	CASSLEGNVEAFF
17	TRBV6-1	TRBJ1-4	CASSERLAGGPNEKLFF
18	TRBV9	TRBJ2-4	CASSVDPLGGAESNIQYF
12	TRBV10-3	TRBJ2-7	CAIRDTTYEQYF
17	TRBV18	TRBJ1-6	CASSPVKGTGGDSPLHF
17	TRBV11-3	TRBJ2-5	CASSLGQGIIGGETQYF
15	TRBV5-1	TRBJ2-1	CASSLASFSYNEQFF
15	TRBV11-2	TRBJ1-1	CASSLVAGGATEAFF
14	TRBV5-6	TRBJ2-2	CASSLQGATGELFF
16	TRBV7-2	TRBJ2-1	CASSLVFAGGGNEQFF